This TCR beta chain originates from a study of B cell selection in AIRE deficiency. The CDR3 spans 11 residues. From germline, CDR1 is SNHLY and CDR2 FYNNEI. Trimming left V 8 bases short and J 2 bases short, with 6 bases between. Regulatory T cells were sorted as CD4+CD25hiCD127low/negative cells. Sequencing was performed with immunoSEQ multiplex PCR; in TCRdb, only in-frame clones are kept and a portion is missing. Of about 26,000 clones detected, around 93% appear once; the ten largest clones hold around 1.1%. Comment on this clone: At the DNA level, this CDR3 is encoded by other sequences in the same sample as well.

The sample consisted of CD4+CD25+ Tregs sorted from PBMCs. The receptor was derived from a human donor in good health. The chain combines TRBV2 with TRBJ2-5; no clear D gene. In DNA form, the CDR3 reads TGTGCCAGCCGTCAGCAAGAGACCCAGTACTTC. Translation gives CASRQQETQYF.